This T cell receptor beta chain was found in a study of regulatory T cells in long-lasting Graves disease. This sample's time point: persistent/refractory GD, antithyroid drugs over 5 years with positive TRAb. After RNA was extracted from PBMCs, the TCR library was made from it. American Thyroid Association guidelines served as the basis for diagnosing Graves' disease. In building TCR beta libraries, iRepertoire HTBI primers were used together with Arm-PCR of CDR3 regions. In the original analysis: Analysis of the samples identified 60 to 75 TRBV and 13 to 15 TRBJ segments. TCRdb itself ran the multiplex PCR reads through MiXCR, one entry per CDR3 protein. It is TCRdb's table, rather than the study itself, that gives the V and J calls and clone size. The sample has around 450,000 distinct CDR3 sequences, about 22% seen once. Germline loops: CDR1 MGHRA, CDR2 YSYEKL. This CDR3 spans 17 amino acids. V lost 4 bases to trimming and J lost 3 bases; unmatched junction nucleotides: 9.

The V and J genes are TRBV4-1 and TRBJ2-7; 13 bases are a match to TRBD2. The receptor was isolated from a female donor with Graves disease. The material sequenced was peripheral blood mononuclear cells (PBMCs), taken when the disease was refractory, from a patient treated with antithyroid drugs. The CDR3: CASSPRLAGGNHYEQYF. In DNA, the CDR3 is TGCGCCAGCAGCCCACGACTAGCGGGAGGCAACCACTACGAGCAGTACTTC.